This T cell receptor (beta chain) is drawn from a study of T cells after posttransplantation cyclophosphamide. Study results and limitations: Skin or GI-infiltrating T cells shared few TRB sequences with blood.

Germline trimming cut 0 bases from V and 5 bases from J; bases unmatched to any gene: 7. This CDR3 is 18 amino acids long. Germline CDR1 is SGHTA and CDR2 is FQGNSA. Concerning this clone itself: Its antigen is unidentified.

Generated by immunoSEQ multiplex PCR, the TCRdb table keeps only in-frame clones and is missing some. The table includes around 3,000 clones, around 59% detected once. The chain uses TRBV7-2 and TRBJ2-5; 15 bases are a match to TRBD2. The TCR was taken from a young woman in good health and a related stem cell transplant donor. Sequencing was performed on memory CD8+ T cells sorted from blood. The CDR3 spells CASSLASWTSGRGETQYF. In DNA, the CDR3 is TGTGCCAGCAGCTTAGCGTCTTGGACTAGCGGGAGGGGTGAGACCCAGTACTTC.